These T cell receptor beta chains were read from a single sample in a study of T cells after yellow fever vaccination. One entry per CDR3 protein results from TCRdb running MiXCR on the 5' RACE reads. The sample comprises roughly 500,000 distinct CDR3 sequences, over 15% of which are singletons, and 13% to 15% rests with the top ten. The sequencing here drew on PBMCs, taken 15 days after the yellow fever booster vaccination. The source is a man younger than 40 who received the YFV17D yellow fever vaccine. The CDR3 runs from the conserved cysteine through the conserved F or W. A D gene is named only where the DNA matches it firmly. The size field is filled for only some rows; it gives once, few, many or a size class.

D gene	V gene	clone size	J gene	CDR3 protein	CDR3 DNA
TRBD1	TRBV7-2	few	TRBJ2-3	CASSPRTPGTGSQYF	TGTGCCAGCAGTCCTCGGACTCCCGGGACAGGTTCGCAGTATTTT
TRBD2	TRBV20-1	many	TRBJ2-7	CSAGGTSGLPEQYF	TGCAGTGCTGGGGGGACTAGCGGGCTTCCCGAGCAGTACTTC
TRBD2	TRBV4-3	.	TRBJ2-3	CASSQDLSLAGRTSTDTQYF	TGCGCCAGCAGCCAAGATTTAAGCCTAGCGGGACGGACTAGCACAGATACGCAGTATTTT
.	TRBV24-1	few	TRBJ2-5	CATSDRQETQYF	TGTGCCACCAGTGACCGCCAAGAGACCCAGTACTTC
.	TRBV27	few	TRBJ2-1	CASSPEMGSGKGNEQFF	TGTGCCAGCAGTCCAGAAATGGGTAGCGGAAAAGGAAATGAGCAGTTCTTC
.	TRBV7-2	.	TRBJ2-5	CASSHTLGDETQYF	TGTGCCAGCTCTCACACCTTGGGGGATGAGACCCAGTACTTC
.	TRBV12-3/TRBV12-4	few	TRBJ2-7	CASSLSGTPSTYEQYF	TGTGCCAGCAGTTTAAGCGGGACACCCTCTACCTACGAGCAGTACTTC
.	TRBV24-1	.	TRBJ2-2	CATSGETGTGELFF	TGTGCCACCAGTGGGGAAACGGGGACCGGGGAGCTGTTTTTT
.	TRBV27	.	TRBJ2-7	CASFSSSTEQYF	TGTGCCAGCTTTTCTAGTAGCACCGAGCAGTACTTC
TRBD2	TRBV23-1	few	TRBJ2-1	CASSQLLAWEQFF	TGCGCCAGCAGTCAGTTACTAGCGTGGGAGCAGTTCTTC
TRBD2	TRBV12-3/TRBV12-4	.	TRBJ2-3	CASSLIAGGLSGTDTQYF	TGTGCCAGCAGTTTAATAGCGGGAGGATTGTCGGGCACAGATACGCAGTATTTT
.	TRBV20-1	few	TRBJ2-1	CSAYNRLGPYNEQFF	TGCAGTGCTTACAACCGGTTAGGGCCCTACAATGAGCAGTTCTTC
.	TRBV20-1	once	TRBJ1-2	CSARPGRDYGYTF	TGCAGTGCTAGGCCGGGACGGGACTATGGCTACACCTTC
.	TRBV18	many	TRBJ2-1	CASSQAGSRKFF	TGTGCCAGCTCCCAGGCCGGGAGTCGAAAGTTCTTC
TRBD2	TRBV5-1	.	TRBJ2-1	CASSTPLAGVNEQFF	TGCGCCAGCAGCACACCCCTAGCGGGAGTCAATGAGCAGTTCTTC
.	TRBV5-1	few	TRBJ1-1	CASSLRRNEAFF	TGCGCCAGCAGCTTAAGACGGAATGAAGCTTTCTTT
.	TRBV29-1	few	TRBJ2-1	CSVAQGPNEQFF	TGCAGCGTTGCCCAGGGCCCCAATGAGCAGTTCTTC
.	TRBV5-1	.	TRBJ2-3	CASSLAARDGDTQYF	TGCGCCAGCAGCTTGGCGGCCAGAGATGGAGATACGCAGTATTTT
.	TRBV20-1	few	TRBJ2-2	CSVEFAAGELFF	TGCAGTGTAGAGTTCGCAGCCGGGGAGCTGTTTTTT
.	TRBV20-1	.	TRBJ2-1	CSANPETGIYNEQFF	TGCAGTGCTAATCCCGAGACAGGAATCTACAATGAGCAGTTCTTC
TRBD2	TRBV5-1	.	TRBJ2-7	CASSPGVAGGYEQYF	TGCGCCAGCAGTCCAGGGGTAGCGGGAGGCTACGAGCAGTACTTC